These T cell receptor beta chains were read from a single sample in a study of T cells expressing NK-cell markers. Using the 5' RACE reads, TCRdb records one entry per CDR3 protein without DNA. This table lists hundreds of thousands of distinct CDR3 sequences. The sequenced sample was blood T cells: a sorted CD56 or NKG2C T cell subset, CD4+ or CD8+ T cells, or bulk PBMC T cells (not recorded which). All receptors derive from a woman between 18 and 69 years old in good health. Both conserved end residues are part of each CDR3. The order of the fields is CDR3 length, V gene, J gene, CDR3 protein.

14	TRBV7-3	TRBJ2-2	CASSLGANTGELFF
14	TRBV19	TRBJ1-1	CASSIWQGSTEAFF
13	TRBV2	TRBJ2-2	CATTRKNTGELFF
16	TRBV3-1	TRBJ2-5	CANRLASGRVQETQYF
17	TRBV6-5	TRBJ2-6	CASSYLRESSGANVLTF
15	TRBV20-1	TRBJ2-2	CSARHFLKNTGELFF
17	TRBV28	TRBJ2-3	CASSKAREKIRGDTQYF
15	TRBV4-3	TRBJ2-5	CASSQSHLFGETQYF
16	TRBV5-4	TRBJ2-1	CASSLGQAVWQSEQFF
17	TRBV11-2	TRBJ2-7	CASSLYFTSGIPYEQYF
17	TRBV7-2	TRBJ1-6	CASSRSVSSSYNSPLHF
15	TRBV7-8	TRBJ1-1	CASSPRDRTNTEAFF
13	TRBV15	TRBJ2-3	CATSRGRADTQYF
15	TRBV5-1	TRBJ2-3	CASRLAGGSTDTQYF
14	TRBV5-1	TRBJ2-1	CASSLVGGWDEQFF
17	TRBV10-3	TRBJ2-5	CAISESYGTSGPGTQYF
12	TRBV5-5	TRBJ2-5	CASSPEEETQYF
14	TRBV20-1	TRBJ2-2	CSATTGGDTGELFF
14	TRBV20-1	TRBJ2-3	CSARDGARTDTQYF
16	TRBV13	TRBJ1-6	CASSLGTLGRGSPLHF
13	TRBV29-1	TRBJ2-1	CSVDASAYNEQFF
13	TRBV20-1	TRBJ1-4	CSGGQGASEKLFF
18	TRBV2	TRBJ2-1	CASKPGLAGALTYNEQFF
15	TRBV28	TRBJ2-7	CASSRTPGLNYEQYF
15	TRBV24-1	TRBJ2-1	CATSDASGGAREQFF
13	TRBV5-1	TRBJ2-2	CASSLIYTGELFF
13	TRBV5-6	TRBJ2-3	CASNDRVTDTQYF